Below, one T cell receptor beta chain is given with its context. Its antigen is unidentified. This CDR3 comprises 13 residues. The V gene lost 4 bases and the J gene lost 5 bases, with 11 bases spanning the gap. CDR1 SEHNR and CDR2 FQNEAQ come from the germline V gene (reference sequence). These data are taken from a study of beta chain features in type 1 diabetes. Sequencing targeted expressed TCRB transcripts, as all isolated RNA had been reverse transcribed. Sequenced by immunoSEQ multiplex PCR; TCRdb stores in-frame clones only, minus some. Among a few hundred thousand clones listed, roughly an eighth were seen once. Study outcomes and limitations: There were fewer insertions and more deletions at the VDJ junctions of type 1 diabetes patients. The similarity of naive, central memory and Treg TCRB repertoires appeared greater among patients than among healthy donors. There was a moderate but significant shortening of TCRB CDR3s in all four CD4+ subsets of Type 1 diabetes patients.

The receptor was isolated from a man under 40 with type 1 diabetes. The chain combines TRBV7-9 with TRBJ2-5; D is possibly TRBD2 (5 bases). Sequenced input: naive CD4+ T cells from blood. The CDR3 here is CASSSAQRETQYF. In nucleotides, the CDR3 is TGTGCCAGCAGCTCAGCCCAGCGGGAGACCCAGTACTTC.